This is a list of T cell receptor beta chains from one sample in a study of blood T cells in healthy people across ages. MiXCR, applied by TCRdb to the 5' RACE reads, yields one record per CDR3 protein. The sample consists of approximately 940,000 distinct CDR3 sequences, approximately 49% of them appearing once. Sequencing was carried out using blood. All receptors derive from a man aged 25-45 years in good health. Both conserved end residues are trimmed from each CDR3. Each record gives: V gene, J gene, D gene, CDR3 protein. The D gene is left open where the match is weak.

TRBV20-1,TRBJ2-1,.,SARDGMSSYNEQF
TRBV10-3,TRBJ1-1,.,AISESAPEAF
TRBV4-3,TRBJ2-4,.,ASSQEYSQNIQY
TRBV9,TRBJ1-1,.,ASSPRVVNTEAF
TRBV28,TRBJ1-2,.,ASNKQGENGYT
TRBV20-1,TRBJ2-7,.,SARDLSNEQY
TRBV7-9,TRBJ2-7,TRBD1,ASSPRDRDFYEQY
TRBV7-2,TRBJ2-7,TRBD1,ASSAGTDFYEQY
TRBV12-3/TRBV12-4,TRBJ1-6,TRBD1,ASSLRTGENSPLH
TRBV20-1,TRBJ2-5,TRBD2,SARDLSLAGGPYQETQY
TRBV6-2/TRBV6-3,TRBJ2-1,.,ATKTTQGQSSYNEQF
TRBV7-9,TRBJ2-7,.,AISEAVAQY
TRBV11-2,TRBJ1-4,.,ASSLSDREKLF
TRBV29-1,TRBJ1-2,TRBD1,SVAGDSLANYGYT
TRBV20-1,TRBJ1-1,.,SARDGGHTEAF
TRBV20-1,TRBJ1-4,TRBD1,SATTGYNEKLF
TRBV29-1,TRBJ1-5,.,SVAENSNQPQH
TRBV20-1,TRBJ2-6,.,SASRLGTNVLT
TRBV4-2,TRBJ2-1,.,ASSQDRIVRNEQF
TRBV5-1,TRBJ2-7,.,ASSLSVYYEQY
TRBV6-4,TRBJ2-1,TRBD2,ATGLAGGESSYNEQF
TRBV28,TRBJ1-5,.,ASSGTRTHSNQPQH
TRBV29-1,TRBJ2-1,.,SVDLPGAHYNEQF
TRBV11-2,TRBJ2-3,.,ASSLGGAYTQY